This TCR beta chain was retrieved from a study of blood T cell repertoires in COVID-19. Overall study context: Material from acute and convalescent COVID-19 was sourced from the United States, Italy and Spain. Sources were T cells, B-cell-depleted T cells, or PBMCs; the material itself was cDNA or gDNA.

Per germline, CDR1 SEHNR and CDR2 FQNEAQ (reference sequence). V shed 1 base and J shed 3 bases, with 6 bases lying between them. The CDR3 sequence is 13 residues long. This clone turned up a few times. Original processing methods: Reference gene primer amplification gave estimated nucleated cell counts. TCRdb's table, derived via immunoSEQ multiplex PCR, lists solely in-frame clones and lacks some. V and J calls and clone size are as listed in that table; D and trimming were resolved from the DNA. The sample has some 110,000 clones; roughly 79% are singletons. The chain uses TRBV7-9 and TRBJ1-2; D remains unclear. Sample: peripheral blood. This receptor was obtained from a woman aged 70 to 79 with acute or convalescent COVID-19. The CDR3 loop reads CASSLGADYGYTF. The CDR3 DNA sequence: TGTGCCAGCAGCTTAGGTGCGGACTATGGCTACACCTTC.